Shown below are 30 T cell receptor beta chains from a single sample sequenced in a study of blood T cell repertoires in COVID-19. TCRdb's table, derived via immunoSEQ multiplex PCR, lists solely in-frame clones and lacks some. The profile shows about 170,000 clones, roughly nine tenths of them singletons. Sequences were obtained from peripheral blood. These receptors all stem from an older woman with COVID-19, enrolled during active disease.

The chain combines TRBV4-1 with TRBJ2-3, with 15 bases aligning to TRBD2. Germline loops: CDR1 MGHRA, CDR2 YSYEKL. The V gene end was trimmed by 4 bases and the J gene end by 6 bases; junction bases not matched to a gene: 11. The CDR3 has 18 residues. CDR3 nucleotides: TGCGCCAGCAGCCGGCAACCGGGACTAGCGGGAGGAGCCGATACGCAGTATTTT. Its translation: CASSRQPGLAGGADTQYF.

The V and J genes are TRBV6-5 and TRBJ2-1; TRBD2 matches 7 bases. The germline V gene encodes CDR1 MNHEY and CDR2 SVGAGI. The CDR3 has 13 residues. V lost 7 bases, J lost 6 bases, and 6 bases stayed unmatched. CDR3 bases: TGTGCCAGCATAGGGAGGGCCTTCAATGAGCAGTTCTTC. It encodes CASIGRAFNEQFF.

In DNA form, the CDR3 reads TGTGCCAGCAGCTTGGGACAGGCTAAAGAGACCCAGTACTTC. It is translated as CASSLGQAKETQYF. V gene TRBV7-3 combines with J gene TRBJ2-5, with 8 bases aligning to TRBD1. This CDR3 comprises 14 residues. The J segment lost 3 bases and the V segment lost 3 bases, leaving 3 bases of the junction unmatched. CDR1 and CDR2 from the germline V gene are SGHTA and FQGTGA.

This chain joins TRBV27 and TRBJ1-5; D call uncertain. Trimming took 6 bases from V and 4 from J, leaving 13 bases between them. This CDR3 contains 14 residues. Germline V gives CDR1 MNHEY, CDR2 SMNVEV (reference sequence). CDR3 DNA: TGTGCCAGCAGGCAACTCCAGGCAAATCAGCCCCAGCATTTT. Translating it yields CASRQLQANQPQHF.

The chain has TRBV7-9 and TRBJ1-4; the D gene is possibly TRBD1 (5 bases). CDR3 length: 18 amino acids. V was shortened by 5 bases and J by 8 bases, with 27 bases between the two germline ends. CDR1 and CDR2 (germline): SEHNR, FQNEAQ (reference sequence). The CDR3 spells CASSPREGSVKRWEKLFF. The CDR3 DNA follows: TGTGCCAGCAGCCCCCGGGAGGGGAGTGTTAAAAGGTGGGAAAAACTGTTTTTT.

The chain employs TRBV3-1 (or the pseudogene TRBV3-2) and TRBJ2-5, with D unresolved. The CDR3 has 12 amino acids. CDR1 is LGHDT, CDR2 YNNKEL, per germline (reference sequence). V lost 6 bases, J lost 4 bases, and 9 bases lay in between. CDR3 sequence reads: CASSPNLETQYF. DNA for the CDR3: TGTGCCAGCAGTCCTAACCTAGAGACCCAGTACTTC.

The chain employs TRBV5-4 and TRBJ2-1, with TRBD2 as a possible D gene (8 bases). CDR1 and CDR2 (germline): SGHNT, YYREEE (reference sequence). The CDR3 is 18 amino acids. V was shortened by 6 bases and J by 0 bases, with 22 bases between the two germline ends. This CDR3 reads CASTLPEGAGGSYNEQFF. The CDR3 nucleotides are TGTGCCAGCACCCTACCCGAGGGGGCGGGAGGCTCCTACAATGAGCAGTTCTTC.

V usage is TRBV2 and J usage is TRBJ1-4; TRBD1 agrees at 7 bases. The germline CDR1 and CDR2 sequences are SNHLY and FYNNEI. V shed 1 base, J shed 8 bases, and the junction held 7 bases outside the gene matches. CDR3 length equals 15 residues. CDR3 region: CASSEGARGPEKLFF. CDR3 coding DNA: TGTGCCAGCAGTGAAGGGGCAAGGGGGCCCGAAAAACTGTTTTTT.

This sequence joins TRBV10-3 and TRBJ1-4; D call uncertain. The CDR3 has 13 amino acids. Germline CDR1 ENHRY, CDR2 SYGVKD. The V end lost 8 bases, the J end lost 7 bases, and 14 bases lay between the germline ends. As DNA, the CDR3 is TGTGCCATCTCTCAGGAGAGGGTTGAAAAACTGTTTTTT. Protein: CAISQERVEKLFF.

This chain uses TRBV6-1 with TRBJ1-6; D is perhaps TRBD1 (6 bases). CDR1 and CDR2 from the germline V gene are MNHNS and SASEGT. Between the trimmed V and J ends, which lost 2 bases and 0 bases, there was a span of 8 bases. CDR3 length: 16 amino acids. The CDR3 sequence is CASSERGGSYNSPLHF. As DNA, the CDR3 is TGTGCCAGCAGTGAAAGAGGGGGCTCCTATAATTCACCCCTCCACTTT.

The chain employs TRBV14 and TRBJ1-1; 9 nucleotides align to TRBD1. The CDR3 extends over 15 amino acids. Germline V gene sequence: CDR1 SGHDN, CDR2 FVKESK. The J segment lost 4 bases and the V segment lost 4 bases, leaving 7 bases of the junction unmatched. CDR3 sequence (DNA): TGTGCCAGCAGCCTTACAGGGGGCATGGGCACTGAAGCTTTCTTT. This encodes CASSLTGGMGTEAFF.

The J gene is TRBJ2-7, the V gene TRBV5-1; 10 bases align to TRBD2. V trimming: 4 bases; J trimming: 0 bases; junction bases outside the gene matches: 7. The CDR3 has 16 residues. The germline gives CDR1 SGHRS, CDR2 YFSETQ. CDR3 coding DNA: TGCGCCAGCAGCCTGATTGGGACTAGCGACTCCTACGAGCAGTACTTC. The encoded protein is CASSLIGTSDSYEQYF.

The genes are TRBV5-1 and TRBJ2-1; no clear D gene. This CDR3 has 16 amino acids. The V end lost 0 bases, the J end lost 0 bases, and 10 bases lay between the germline ends. CDR1 and CDR2 from the germline V gene are SGHRS and YFSETQ. CDR3 bases: TGCGCCAGCAGCTTGGAGGCTGCTAGCTCCTACAATGAGCAGTTCTTC. Amino acid sequence: CASSLEAASSYNEQFF.

In its sample, this clone was seen a few times. The chain joins TRBV6-5 to TRBJ1-2, with D tentatively TRBD1 (5 bases). V was shortened by 5 bases and J by 5 bases, with 15 bases between the two germline ends. Germline CDR1 reads MNHEY; CDR2 reads SVGAGI. CDR3 length: 14 amino acids. The CDR3 nucleotides are TGTGCCAGCAGTCCGCAGGGTATGGCGTATGGCTACACCTTC. It is translated as CASSPQGMAYGYTF.

V gene TRBV7-3 combines with J gene TRBJ2-2; no clear D. The ends were cut back, 5 bases at V and 2 bases at J, with 9 bases in the middle. The CDR3 loop spans 14 amino acids. Germline V gene sequence: CDR1 SGHTA, CDR2 FQGTGA. CDR3 nucleotides: TGTGCCAGCAGCCCCCGACACAACACCGGGGAGCTGTTTTTT. As protein: CASSPRHNTGELFF. Full variable domain (outside the CDR3, taken from reference TRBV7-3 and TRBJ2-2): GAGVSQTPSNKVTEKGKYVELRCDPISGHTALYWYRQSLGQGPEFLIYFQGTGAADDSGLPNDRFFAVRPEGSVSTLKIQRTERGDSAVYLCASSPRHNTGELFFGEGSRLTVL.

V gene TRBV6-5 combines with J gene TRBJ2-5, with TRBD2 identical over 8 bases. The junction had 6 bases not matched to a gene; V was cut back by 6 bases and J by 0 bases. The CDR3 has 15 residues. The germline gives CDR1 MNHEY, CDR2 SVGAGI. The CDR3 sequence: CASSRGGRDQETQYF. The CDR3 DNA reads as TGTGCCAGCAGCCGCGGGGGGCGGGACCAAGAGACCCAGTACTTC.

This chain joins TRBV9 and TRBJ2-1, with 11 positions matching TRBD2. The trim removed 0 bases at V and 2 bases at J, leaving 13 bases unmatched. This CDR3 is 20 amino acids long. Germline-derived CDR1 and CDR2 are SGDLS and YYNGEE. Written as DNA, the CDR3 is TGTGCCAGCAGCGTAGTGGGACGCGGGACTAGCGGACCAACCTACAATGAGCAGTTCTTC. Translation: CASSVVGRGTSGPTYNEQFF.

This clone occurred a few times. The CDR3 here is CASGRGEPYEQYF. CDR3 DNA sequence: TGTGCCAGCGGGAGGGGGGAACCCTACGAGCAGTACTTC. The chain has TRBV28 and TRBJ2-7, with D possibly being TRBD2 (7 bases). Trimming stripped 8 bases from V and 2 bases from J, with 13 bases between. Germline V gene sequence: CDR1 MDHEN, CDR2 SYDVKM. The CDR3 runs 13 residues.

V is TRBV6-6 and J is TRBJ1-3; no reliable D call. CDR3 length equals 15 residues. The V and J ends lost 2 bases and 0 bases respectively, with 8 bases between them. Per germline, CDR1 MNHNY and CDR2 SVGAGI (reference sequence). CDR3 in amino acids: CASSYRSSSGNTIYF. The CDR3 bases are TGTGCCAGCAGTTACCGATCTAGCTCTGGAAACACCATATATTTT.

This chain connects TRBV5-1 to TRBJ1-2; TRBD1 matches at 7 bases. The CDR3 extends over 15 amino acids. V was pared by 2 bases and J by 2 bases, with 6 bases of the junction left unmatched. Germline CDR1 reads SGHRS; CDR2 reads YFSETQ. CDR3 amino acids: CASSLAVGQNYGYTF. As DNA, the CDR3 is TGCGCCAGCAGCTTAGCCGTGGGACAGAACTATGGCTACACCTTC. The full variable domain, its missing parts supplied by reference TRBV5-1 and TRBJ1-2, is KAGVTQTPRYLIKTRGQQVTLSCSPISGHRSVSWYQQTPGQGLQFLFEYFSETQRNKGNFPGRFSGRQFSNSRSEMNVSTLELGDSALYLCASSLAVGQNYGYTFGSGTRLTVV.

The chain carries TRBV12-3 or TRBV12-4 and TRBJ2-1, with D uncertain. V lost 6 bases to trimming and J lost 0 bases, with 3 bases between them. The CDR3 runs 12 residues. In nucleotides, the CDR3 is TGTGCCAGCAGAGCCTCCTACAATGAGCAGTTCTTC. Amino acid sequence: CASRASYNEQFF.

This clone has just one count. The V and J genes are TRBV6-5 and TRBJ1-5; tentatively, D is TRBD1 (6 bases). The germline V and J ends were trimmed by 6 bases and 7 bases, with 13 bases remaining between them. Germline V gives CDR1 MNHEY, CDR2 SVGAGI. The CDR3 runs to 13 residues. The CDR3 spells CASRTGSNQPQHF. For the CDR3, the DNA is TGTGCCAGCAGGACAGGCTCGAACCAGCCCCAGCATTTT.

The chain uses TRBV27 and TRBJ1-1, with 11 bases that match TRBD1. The CDR3 spans 16 residues. The trim removed 5 bases at V and 5 bases at J, leaving 10 bases unmatched. Germline V gene data show CDR1 as MNHEY and CDR2 as SMNVEV (reference sequence). CDR3 sequence (DNA): TGTGCCAGCAGTAGGGGGACAGGGGGAATGAGTACTGAAGCTTTCTTT. This translates into CASSRGTGGMSTEAFF.

The rearrangement links TRBV6-6 to TRBJ2-7; TRBD2 matches 8 bases. The trim removed 4 bases at V and 0 bases at J, leaving 5 bases unmatched. CDR1 MNHNY and CDR2 SVGAGI come from the germline V gene (reference sequence). The CDR3 sequence is 15 residues long. The CDR3 region is CASSLAGTSSYEQYF. As DNA, the CDR3 is TGTGCCAGCAGTTTAGCGGGGACTAGCTCCTACGAGCAGTACTTC.

The rearrangement joins TRBV30 to TRBJ1-4; D gene ambiguous. Germline V CDR1 and CDR2: GTSNPN, SVGIG (reference sequence). With 3 bases removed from V and 7 bases from J, the gap between germline ends came to 6 bases. This CDR3 has 11 residues. As DNA, the CDR3 is TGTGCCTGGAGGGGCCTTGAAAAACTGTTTTTT. Its translation: CAWRGLEKLFF.

V usage is TRBV3-1 (or the pseudogene TRBV3-2) and J usage is TRBJ2-7; 14 bases match TRBD2. Germline assignment: CDR1 LGHDT and CDR2 YNNKEL (reference sequence). Trimming took 2 bases from V and 1 from J; bases not matched to a gene: 19. The length of the CDR3 is 22 residues. CDR3 region: CASSQPPPGLAGEGGRSYEQYF. The CDR3 region has the DNA TGTGCCAGCAGCCAACCACCTCCGGGACTAGCGGGAGAGGGGGGGAGGTCCTACGAGCAGTACTTC.

This chain uses TRBV5-4 with TRBJ2-1, with D possibly TRBD2 on 5 matching bases. The CDR3 loop spans 17 amino acids. Germline loops: CDR1 SGHNT, CDR2 YYREEE (reference sequence). V gave up 5 bases and J gave up 0 bases, with 18 bases separating them. CDR3 in DNA: TGTGCCAGCAGTCTCCGGGCTAGCCTTACCTCCTACAATGAGCAGTTCTTC. Translating it yields CASSLRASLTSYNEQFF. The full variable domain, with the rest looked up from reference TRBV5-4 and TRBJ2-1, is ETGVTQSPTHLIKTRGQQVTLRCSSQSGHNTVSWYQQALGQGPQFIFQYYREEENGRGNFPPRFSGLQFPNYSSELNVNALELDDSALYLCASSLRASLTSYNEQFFGPGTRLTVL.

The chain carries TRBV12-5 and TRBJ1-6; 9 nucleotides align to TRBD1. V lost 6 bases and J lost 10; bases outside the gene matches: 7. Germline CDR1 and CDR2: LGHNT and FRNRAP. The CDR3 is 14 residues long. CDR3 bases: TGTGCTAGTGGACCGGGACAGGGAGGGTCACCCCTCCACTTT. This encodes CASGPGQGGSPLHF.

V usage is TRBV15 and J usage is TRBJ2-7; the match to TRBD2 covers 7 bases. CDR1 LNHNV and CDR2 YYDKDF come from the germline V gene (reference sequence). The length of the CDR3 is 14 residues. The V gene end was trimmed by 1 base and the J gene end by 3 bases; junction bases not matched to a gene: 3. This CDR3 reads CATSRAASGYEQYF. CDR3 DNA: TGTGCCACCAGCAGAGCGGCTAGCGGCTACGAGCAGTACTTC.

This clone came up a few times. The rearrangement uses TRBV15 and TRBJ1-1; tentatively, D is TRBD1 (6 bases). The CDR3 loop spans 15 amino acids. Trimming took 5 bases from V and 3 from J, leaving 16 bases between them. CDR1 LNHNV and CDR2 YYDKDF come from the germline V gene (reference sequence). DNA of the CDR3: TGTGCCACCAGCTTAGGGGGGGCCGGGGACACTGAAGCTTTCTTT. Translation: CATSLGGAGDTEAFF. The full variable domain, its missing parts supplied by reference TRBV15 and TRBJ1-1, is DAMVIQNPRYQVTQFGKPVTLSCSQTLNHNVMYWYQQKSSQAPKLLFHYYDKDFNNEADTPDNFQSRRPNTSFCFLDIRSPGLGDTAMYLCATSLGGAGDTEAFFGQGTRLTVV.